The 6 T cell receptor beta chains listed next were all sequenced from one sample in a study of beta chain features in type 1 diabetes (dated by TCRdb to the late 2010s). The method was the immunoSEQ multiplex PCR assay. The High Capacity cDNA Reverse Transcription Kit was used to reverse transcribe all of the isolated RNA, meaning that expressed TCRB transcripts were what got sequenced. TCRdb stores this immuneACCESS table with in-frame sequences only. Part of the clones is absent; in the studies checked, under half of the shortfall reflects unresolved V genes, and no reason is known for the rest. The sample has 620,000 or so clones on record, around 15% of them singletons. The biggest ten clones account for around 0.1% of the sample. Sequences were obtained from naive CD4+ T cells from blood. This specimen's cell subset or site label, interpreted: true naive CD4+ T cells. Receptor source: a man between 18 and 35 years old in good health.

The chain employs TRBV28 and TRBJ2-1; D is undetermined. Germline V gene sequence: CDR1 MDHEN, CDR2 SYDVKM. The CDR3 is made up of 14 amino acids. V was cut by 3 bases and J by 7 bases, with 13 bases left in between. DNA for the CDR3: TGTGCCAGCAGTTTCCGGTTCCTGGGTAATGAGCAGTTCTTC. Amino acid sequence: CASSFRFLGNEQFF.

The gene calls are TRBV6-5 and TRBJ2-1; tentatively, D is TRBD2 (5 bases). With 1 base removed from V and 5 bases from J, the gap between germline ends came to 6 bases. The CDR3 consists of 13 residues. Looked up from germline, CDR1 is MNHEY and CDR2 is SVGAGI. CDR3 sequence reads: CASSYYGNNEQFF. As DNA, the CDR3 is TGTGCCAGCAGTTACTACGGGAACAATGAGCAGTTCTTC.

J is TRBJ2-7 and V is TRBV11-2; 10 bases are shared with TRBD2. Germline V gene lookup returns CDR1 SGHAT and CDR2 FQNNGV. The junction had 4 bases not matched to a gene; V was cut back by 5 bases and J by 0 bases. The CDR3 consists of 15 residues. CDR3: CASSISGGASYEQYF. The CDR3 DNA is TGTGCCAGCAGCATCAGCGGGGGGGCCTCCTACGAGCAGTACTTC.

With respect to this clone: The sample has other DNA sequences that encode this CDR3 too. The genes are TRBV5-4 and TRBJ1-2, with D possibly matching TRBD1 (5 bases). This CDR3 is built from 13 residues. In germline, CDR1 is SGHNT, CDR2 YYREEE (reference sequence). The V and J ends lost 4 bases and 2 bases respectively, with 9 bases between them. CDR3 nucleotide sequence: TGTGCCAGCAGCCCGGACACGAACTATGGCTACACCTTC. It encodes CASSPDTNYGYTF.

This sequence joins TRBV25-1 and TRBJ2-1; 10 positions match TRBD1. J gave up 9 bases and V 2 bases, and 7 bases lay outside the gene matches. Germline V lookup: CDR1 MGHDK, CDR2 SYGVNS. The length of the CDR3 is 15 residues. CDR3 DNA: TGTGCCAGCAGTGAAAGGAGACAGGGGGCGCGTGAGCAGTTCTTC. Residues: CASSERRQGAREQFF.

CDR3 sequence reads: CAWSGGGEQYF. Here the CDR3 DNA reads TGTGCCTGGAGTGGGGGCGGCGAGCAGTACTTC. J is TRBJ2-7 and V is TRBV30; D might be TRBD1 (5 bases). The germline V gene encodes CDR1 GTSNPN and CDR2 SVGIG (reference sequence). This CDR3 spans 11 amino acids. Trimming shortened V by 1 base and J by 6 bases, and 7 bases separated the two germline ends.